Reported below is one TCR beta chain. Its antigen has not been determined. Nothing much larger sits one base from this clone, and base qualities are not available. The CDR3, from cysteine to phenylalanine, totals 14 residues. The DNA shown is the 42-base CDR3, in frame from base 1. Looking up the germline V gene yields CDR1 SGHDN and CDR2 FVKESK. At the junction V is shortened by 0 bases and J by 6 bases, with 9 bases in between. Libraries were made using 5' RACE. Sequencing took place on an Illumina MiSeq. TCRdb itself trimmed the public reads at Q25 with fastp, ran MiXCR and retained productive beta chains. Each entry is one CDR3 protein sequence, shown with its most common DNA and genes. This sample gives 75,000 to 95,000 distinct CDR3 sequences in total; more than 5% of them show up just once. The ten largest clones add up to roughly 7.5% of the sample. The data belong to a study of T cells of healthy individuals (dated by TCRdb to the late 2010s).

The chain employs TRBV14 and TRBJ2-1; confidence is insufficient to name the D gene. The TCR comes from a female donor in good health. The DNA is as follows: TGTGCCAGCAGCCAAGATCGACTCCTCAATGAGCAGTTCTTC. It encodes CASSQDRLLNEQFF.